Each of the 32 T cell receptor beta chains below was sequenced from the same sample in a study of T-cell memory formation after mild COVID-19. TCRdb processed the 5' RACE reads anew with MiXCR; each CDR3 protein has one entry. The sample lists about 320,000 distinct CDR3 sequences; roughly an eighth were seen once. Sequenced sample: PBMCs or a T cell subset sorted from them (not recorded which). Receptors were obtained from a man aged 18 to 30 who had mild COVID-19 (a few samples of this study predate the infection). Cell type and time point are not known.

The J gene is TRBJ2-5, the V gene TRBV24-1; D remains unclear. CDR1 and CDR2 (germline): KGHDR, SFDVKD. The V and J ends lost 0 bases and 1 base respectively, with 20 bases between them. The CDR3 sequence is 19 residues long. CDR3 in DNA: TGTGCCACCAGTGATTTGTCGTTGATCGGCAGTGAAGCCCAAGAGACCCAGTACTTC. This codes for CATSDLSLIGSEAQETQYF.

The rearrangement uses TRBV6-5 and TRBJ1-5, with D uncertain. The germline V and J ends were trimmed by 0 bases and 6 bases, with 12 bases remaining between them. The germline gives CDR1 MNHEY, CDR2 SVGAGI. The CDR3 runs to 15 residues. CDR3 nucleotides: TGTGCCAGCAGTTACTCTTGGGGTGCGGGTCAGCCCCAGCATTTT. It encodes CASSYSWGAGQPQHF.

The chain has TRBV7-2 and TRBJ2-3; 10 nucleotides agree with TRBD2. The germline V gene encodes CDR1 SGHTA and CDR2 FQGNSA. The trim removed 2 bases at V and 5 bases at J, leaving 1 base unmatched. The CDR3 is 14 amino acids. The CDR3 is CASSLSGGEDTQYF. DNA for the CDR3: TGTGCCAGCAGCTTAAGCGGGGGGGAAGATACGCAGTATTTT.

The DNA for the CDR3 is TGCAGTGCTAGAGATTCACAGGGGTGGGGCTACACCTTC. As protein: CSARDSQGWGYTF. This rearrangement joins TRBV20-1 to TRBJ1-2; 7 nucleotides match TRBD1. CDR3 length: 13 amino acids. Germline V gene data show CDR1 as DFQATT and CDR2 as SNEGSKA (reference sequence). Unmatched junction bases numbered 6, after V lost 0 bases and J lost 8 bases.

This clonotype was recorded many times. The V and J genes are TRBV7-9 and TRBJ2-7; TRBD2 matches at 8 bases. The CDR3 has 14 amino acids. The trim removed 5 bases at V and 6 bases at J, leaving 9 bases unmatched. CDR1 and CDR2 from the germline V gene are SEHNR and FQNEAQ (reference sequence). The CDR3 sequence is CASSPGVAGREQYF. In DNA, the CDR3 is TGTGCCAGCAGCCCCGGGGTAGCGGGGCGCGAGCAGTACTTC. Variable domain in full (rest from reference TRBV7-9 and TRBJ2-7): DTGVSQNPRHKITKRGQNVTFRCDPISEHNRLYWYRQTLGQGPEFLTYFQNEAQLEKSRLLSDRFSAERPKGSFSTLEIQRTEQGDSAMYLCASSPGVAGREQYFGPGTRLTVT.

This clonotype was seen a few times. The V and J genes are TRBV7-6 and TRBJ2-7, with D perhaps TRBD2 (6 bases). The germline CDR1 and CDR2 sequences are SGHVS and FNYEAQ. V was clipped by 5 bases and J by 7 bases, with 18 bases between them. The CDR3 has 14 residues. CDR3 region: CASSPDTGVWEQYF. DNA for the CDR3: TGTGCCAGCAGCCCGGACACGGGAGTGTGGGAGCAGTACTTC.

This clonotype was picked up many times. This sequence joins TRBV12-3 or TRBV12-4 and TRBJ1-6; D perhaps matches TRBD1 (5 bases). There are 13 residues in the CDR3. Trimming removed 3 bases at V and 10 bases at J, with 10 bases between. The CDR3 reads CASSFDRGSPLHF. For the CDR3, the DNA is TGTGCCAGCAGTTTCGATCGGGGGTCACCCCTCCACTTT.

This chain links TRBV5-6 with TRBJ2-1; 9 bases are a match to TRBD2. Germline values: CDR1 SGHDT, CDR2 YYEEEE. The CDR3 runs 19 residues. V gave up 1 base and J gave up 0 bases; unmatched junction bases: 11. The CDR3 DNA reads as TGTGCCAGCAGCTTGTCGATTAGCGGGGGCCTGAGCTCCTACAATGAGCAGTTCTTC. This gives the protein CASSLSISGGLSSYNEQFF.

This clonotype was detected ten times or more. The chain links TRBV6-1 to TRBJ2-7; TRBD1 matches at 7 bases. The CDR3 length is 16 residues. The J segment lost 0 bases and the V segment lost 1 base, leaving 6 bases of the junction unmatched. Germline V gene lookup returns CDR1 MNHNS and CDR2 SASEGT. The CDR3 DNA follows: TGTGCCAGCAGTGAAGAGGCAGGGGACAGCTCCTACGAGCAGTACTTC. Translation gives CASSEEAGDSSYEQYF.

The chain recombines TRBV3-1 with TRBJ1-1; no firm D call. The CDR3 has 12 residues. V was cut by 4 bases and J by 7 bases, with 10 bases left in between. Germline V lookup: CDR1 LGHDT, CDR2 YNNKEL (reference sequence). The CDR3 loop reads CASSLNTDEAFF. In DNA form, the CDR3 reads TGTGCCAGCAGCCTTAACACAGATGAAGCTTTCTTT.

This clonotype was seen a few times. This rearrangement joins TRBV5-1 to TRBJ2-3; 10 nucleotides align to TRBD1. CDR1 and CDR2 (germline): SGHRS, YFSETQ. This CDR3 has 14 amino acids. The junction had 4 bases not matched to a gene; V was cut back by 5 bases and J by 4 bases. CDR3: CASRGQGVSDTQYF. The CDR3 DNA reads TGCGCCAGCAGAGGACAGGGGGTTTCAGATACGCAGTATTTT.

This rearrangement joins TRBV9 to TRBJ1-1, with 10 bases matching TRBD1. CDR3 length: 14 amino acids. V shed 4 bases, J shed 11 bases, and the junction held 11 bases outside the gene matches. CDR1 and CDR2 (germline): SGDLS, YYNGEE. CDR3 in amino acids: CASSPRQGADRAFF. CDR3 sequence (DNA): TGTGCCAGCAGCCCCCGACAGGGGGCTGATCGGGCTTTCTTT.

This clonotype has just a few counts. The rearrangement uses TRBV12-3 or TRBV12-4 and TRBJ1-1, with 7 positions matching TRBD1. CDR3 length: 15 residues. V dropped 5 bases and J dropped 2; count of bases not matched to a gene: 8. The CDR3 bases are TGTGCCAGCAGTCCTCAGACAGGGTTTAACACTGAAGCTTTCTTT. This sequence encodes CASSPQTGFNTEAFF.

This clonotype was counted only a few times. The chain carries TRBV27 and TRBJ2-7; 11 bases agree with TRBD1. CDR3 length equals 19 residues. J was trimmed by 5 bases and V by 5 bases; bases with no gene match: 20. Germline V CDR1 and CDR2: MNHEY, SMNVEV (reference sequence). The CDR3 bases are TGTGCCAGCAGTAGGCACCGGGACAGGGGGGCGATGACCCACCACGAGCAGTACTTC. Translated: CASSRHRDRGAMTHHEQYF.

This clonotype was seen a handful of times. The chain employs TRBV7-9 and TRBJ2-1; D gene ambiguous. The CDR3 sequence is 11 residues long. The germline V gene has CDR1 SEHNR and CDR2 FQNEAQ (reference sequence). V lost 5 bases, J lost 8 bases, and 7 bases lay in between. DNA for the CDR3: TGTGCCAGCAGCGATCCTTATGAGCAGTTCTTC. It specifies CASSDPYEQFF.

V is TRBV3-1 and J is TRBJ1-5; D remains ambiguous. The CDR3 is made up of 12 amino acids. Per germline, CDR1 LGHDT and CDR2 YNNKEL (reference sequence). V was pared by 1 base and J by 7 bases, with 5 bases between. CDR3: CASSQAGQPQHF. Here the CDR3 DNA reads TGTGCCAGCAGCCAAGCCGGGCAGCCCCAGCATTTT.

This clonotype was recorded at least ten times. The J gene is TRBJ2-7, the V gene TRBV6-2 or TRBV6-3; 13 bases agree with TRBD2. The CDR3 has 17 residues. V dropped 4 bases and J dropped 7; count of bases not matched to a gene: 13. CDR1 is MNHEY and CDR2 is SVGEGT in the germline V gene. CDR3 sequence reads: CASSFSIGLAGEGEQYV. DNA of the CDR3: TGTGCCAGCAGTTTTTCTATCGGACTAGCGGGGGAAGGAGAGCAGTACGTC.

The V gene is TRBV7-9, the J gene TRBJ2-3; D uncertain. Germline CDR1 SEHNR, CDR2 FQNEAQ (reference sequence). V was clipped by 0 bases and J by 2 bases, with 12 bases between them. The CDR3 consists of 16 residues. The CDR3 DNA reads TGTGCCAGCAGCTTAGCGCTTGGCCGAACCACAGATACGCAGTATTTT. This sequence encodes CASSLALGRTTDTQYF.

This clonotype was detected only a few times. DNA for the CDR3: TGTGCCATCAGGACTAGCGTTGAGCAGTTCTTC. As protein: CAIRTSVEQFF. The chain links TRBV10-3 to TRBJ2-1, with TRBD2 matching 8 bases. The CDR3 consists of 11 residues. Looked up from germline, CDR1 is ENHRY and CDR2 is SYGVKD. J lost 9 bases, V lost 6 bases, and 1 base had no gene match.

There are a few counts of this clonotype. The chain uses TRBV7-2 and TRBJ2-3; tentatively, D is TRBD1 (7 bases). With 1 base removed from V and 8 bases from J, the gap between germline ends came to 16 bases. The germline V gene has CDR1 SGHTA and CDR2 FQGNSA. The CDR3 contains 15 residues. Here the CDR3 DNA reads TGTGCCAGCAGCTTAGTGGAGGGGGCTCAGGCTACGCAGTATTTT. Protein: CASSLVEGAQATQYF. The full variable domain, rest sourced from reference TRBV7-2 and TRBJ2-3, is GAGVSQSPSNKVTEKGKDVELRCDPISGHTALYWYRQSLGQGLEFLIYFQGNSAPDKSGLPSDRFSAERTGGSVSTLTIQRTQQEDSAVYLCASSLVEGAQATQYFGPGTRLTVL.

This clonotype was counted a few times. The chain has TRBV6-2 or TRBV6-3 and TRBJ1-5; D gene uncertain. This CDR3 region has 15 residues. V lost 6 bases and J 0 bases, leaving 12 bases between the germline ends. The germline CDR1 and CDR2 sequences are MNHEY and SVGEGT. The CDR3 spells CASRVDGSSNQPQHF. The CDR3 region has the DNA TGTGCCAGCAGGGTTGATGGGTCTAGCAATCAGCCCCAGCATTTT.

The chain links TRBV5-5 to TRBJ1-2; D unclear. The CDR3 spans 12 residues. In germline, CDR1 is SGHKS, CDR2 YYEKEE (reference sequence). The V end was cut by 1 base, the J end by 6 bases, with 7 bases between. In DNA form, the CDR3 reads TGTGCCAGCAGCTTGTGGACGAATGGCTACACCTTC. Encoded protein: CASSLWTNGYTF.

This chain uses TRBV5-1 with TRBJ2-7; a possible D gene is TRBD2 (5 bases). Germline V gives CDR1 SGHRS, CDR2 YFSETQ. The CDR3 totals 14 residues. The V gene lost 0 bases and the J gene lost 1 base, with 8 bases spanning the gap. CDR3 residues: CASSLVPGSYEQYV. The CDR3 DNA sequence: TGCGCCAGCAGCTTGGTCCCGGGGTCCTACGAGCAGTACGTC.

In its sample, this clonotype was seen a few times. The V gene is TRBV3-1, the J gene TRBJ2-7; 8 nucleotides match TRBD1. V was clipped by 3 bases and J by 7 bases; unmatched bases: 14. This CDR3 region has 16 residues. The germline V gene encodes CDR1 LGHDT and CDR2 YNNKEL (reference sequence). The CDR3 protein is CASSQGERQGTGEQYF. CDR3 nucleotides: TGTGCCAGCAGCCAGGGAGAGCGACAGGGGACGGGAGAGCAGTACTTC.

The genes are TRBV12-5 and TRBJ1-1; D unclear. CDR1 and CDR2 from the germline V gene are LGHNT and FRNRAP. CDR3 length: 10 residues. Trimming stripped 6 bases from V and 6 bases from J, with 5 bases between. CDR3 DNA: TGTGCTAGTGGCCCATCTGAAGCTTTCTTT. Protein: CASGPSEAFF. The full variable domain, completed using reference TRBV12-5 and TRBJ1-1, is DARVTQTPRHKVTEMGQEVTMRCQPILGHNTVFWYRQTMMQGLELLAYFRNRAPLDDSGMPKDRFSAEMPDATLATLKIQPSEPRDSAVYFCASGPSEAFFGQGTRLTVV.

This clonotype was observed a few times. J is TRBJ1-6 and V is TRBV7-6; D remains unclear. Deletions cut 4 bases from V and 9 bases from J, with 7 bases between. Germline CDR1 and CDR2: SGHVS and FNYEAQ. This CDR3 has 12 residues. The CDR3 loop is CASSYPGSPLHF. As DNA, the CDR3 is TGTGCCAGCAGCTACCCCGGTTCACCCCTCCACTTT.

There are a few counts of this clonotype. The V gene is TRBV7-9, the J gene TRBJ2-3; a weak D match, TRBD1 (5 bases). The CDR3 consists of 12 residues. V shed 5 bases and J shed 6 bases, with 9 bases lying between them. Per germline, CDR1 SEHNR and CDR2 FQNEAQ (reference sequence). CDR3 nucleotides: TGTGCCAGCAGCCCCGCAGGGGATACGCAGTATTTT. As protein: CASSPAGDTQYF.

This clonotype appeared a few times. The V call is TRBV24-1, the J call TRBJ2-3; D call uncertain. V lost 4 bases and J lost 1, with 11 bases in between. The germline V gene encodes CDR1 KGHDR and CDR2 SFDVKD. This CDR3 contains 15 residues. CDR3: CATSDPFGGTDTQYF. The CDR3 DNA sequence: TGTGCCACCAGTGACCCGTTTGGGGGCACAGATACGCAGTATTTT.

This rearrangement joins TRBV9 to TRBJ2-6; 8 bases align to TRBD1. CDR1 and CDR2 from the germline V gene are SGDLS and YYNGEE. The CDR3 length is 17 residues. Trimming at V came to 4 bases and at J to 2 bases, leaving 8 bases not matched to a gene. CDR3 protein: CASSRGQGAAGANVLTF. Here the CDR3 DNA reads TGTGCCAGCAGCAGAGGACAGGGAGCAGCTGGGGCCAACGTCCTGACTTTC.

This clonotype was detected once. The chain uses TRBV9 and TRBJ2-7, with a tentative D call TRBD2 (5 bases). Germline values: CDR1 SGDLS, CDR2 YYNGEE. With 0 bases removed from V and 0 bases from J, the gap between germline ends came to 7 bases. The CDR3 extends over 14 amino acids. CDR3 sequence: CASSVDLASYEQYF. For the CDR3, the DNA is TGTGCCAGCAGCGTAGACCTAGCCTCCTACGAGCAGTACTTC. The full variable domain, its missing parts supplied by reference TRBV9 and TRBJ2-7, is DSGVTQTPKHLITATGQRVTLRCSPRSGDLSVYWYQQSLDQGLQFLIQYYNGEERAKGNILERFSAQQFPDLHSELNLSSLELGDSALYFCASSVDLASYEQYFGPGTRLTVT.

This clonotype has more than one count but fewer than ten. The CDR3 loop is CAISLAGAETQYF. The CDR3 region has the DNA TGTGCCATCAGTCTAGCGGGGGCAGAGACCCAGTACTTC. This chain joins TRBV10-3 and TRBJ2-5, with 10 nucleotides matching TRBD2. The V segment lost 5 bases and the J segment 4 bases; nucleotides outside the gene matches: 1. The CDR3 spans 13 residues. CDR1 is ENHRY, CDR2 SYGVKD, per germline.

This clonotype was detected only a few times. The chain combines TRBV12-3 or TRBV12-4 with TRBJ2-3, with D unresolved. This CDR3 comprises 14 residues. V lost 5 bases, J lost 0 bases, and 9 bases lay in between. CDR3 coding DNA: TGTGCCAGCAGTCCCCGCTCTAGCACAGATACGCAGTATTTT. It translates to CASSPRSSTDTQYF.